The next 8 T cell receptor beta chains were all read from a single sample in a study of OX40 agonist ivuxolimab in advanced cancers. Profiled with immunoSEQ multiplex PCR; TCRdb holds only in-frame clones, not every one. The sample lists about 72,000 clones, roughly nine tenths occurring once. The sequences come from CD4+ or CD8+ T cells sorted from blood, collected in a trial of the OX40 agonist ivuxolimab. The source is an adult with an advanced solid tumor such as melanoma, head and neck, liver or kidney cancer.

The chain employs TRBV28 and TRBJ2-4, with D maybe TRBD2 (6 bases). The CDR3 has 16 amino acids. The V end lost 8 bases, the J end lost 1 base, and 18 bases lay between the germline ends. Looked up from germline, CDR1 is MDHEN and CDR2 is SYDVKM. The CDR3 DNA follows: TGTGCCAGCGGAAGAGGAGGGACCTTCGCCAAAAACATTCAGTACTTC. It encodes CASGRGGTFAKNIQYF. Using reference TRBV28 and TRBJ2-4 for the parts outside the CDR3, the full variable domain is DVKVTQSSRYLVKRTGEKVFLECVQDMDHENMFWYRQDPGLGLRLIYFSYDVKMKEKGDIPEGYSVSREKKERFSLILESASTNQTSMYLCASGRGGTFAKNIQYFGAGTRLSVL.

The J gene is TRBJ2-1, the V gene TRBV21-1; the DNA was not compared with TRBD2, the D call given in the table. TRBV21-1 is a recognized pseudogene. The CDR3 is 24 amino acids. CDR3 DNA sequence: TGTGCCAGCAGCACTTATCCCGGGACAGAAAACGAGGCCCAACTAGCGGGGACTTACAATGAGCAGTTCTTC. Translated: CASSTYPGTENEAQLAGTYNEQFF.

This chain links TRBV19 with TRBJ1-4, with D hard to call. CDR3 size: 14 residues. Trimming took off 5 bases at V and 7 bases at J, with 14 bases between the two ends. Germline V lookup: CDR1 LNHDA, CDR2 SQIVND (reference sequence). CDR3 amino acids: CASSATGGFEKLFF. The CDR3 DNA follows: TGTGCCAGTAGTGCGACCGGCGGGTTTGAAAAACTGTTTTTT.

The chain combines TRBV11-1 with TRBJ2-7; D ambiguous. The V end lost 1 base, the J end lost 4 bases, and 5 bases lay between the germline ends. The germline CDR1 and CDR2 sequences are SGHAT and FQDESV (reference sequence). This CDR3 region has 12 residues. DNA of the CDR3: TGTGCCAGCAGCTTAGAAAATTACGAGCAGTACTTC. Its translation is CASSLENYEQYF.

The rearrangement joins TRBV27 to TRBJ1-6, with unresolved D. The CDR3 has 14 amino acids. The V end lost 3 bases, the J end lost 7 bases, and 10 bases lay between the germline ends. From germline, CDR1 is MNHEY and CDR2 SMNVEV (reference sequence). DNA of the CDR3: TGTGCCAGCAGTTTTTCGGTGGAGAATTCACCCCTCCACTTT. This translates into CASSFSVENSPLHF.

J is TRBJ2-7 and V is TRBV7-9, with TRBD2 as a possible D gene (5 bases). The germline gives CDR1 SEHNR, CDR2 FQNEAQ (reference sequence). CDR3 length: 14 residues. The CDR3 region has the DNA TGTGCTCACTCGCCCTTGGGCTACCCGAGCGGGCAGTACTTC. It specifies CAHSPLGYPSGQYF.

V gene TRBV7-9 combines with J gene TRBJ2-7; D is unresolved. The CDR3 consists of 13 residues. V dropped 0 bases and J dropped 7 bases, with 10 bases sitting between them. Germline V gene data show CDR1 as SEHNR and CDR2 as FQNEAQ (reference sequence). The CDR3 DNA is TGTGCCAGCAGCTTAGCTGGGGTTGGGGAGCAGTACTTC. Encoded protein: CASSLAGVGEQYF.

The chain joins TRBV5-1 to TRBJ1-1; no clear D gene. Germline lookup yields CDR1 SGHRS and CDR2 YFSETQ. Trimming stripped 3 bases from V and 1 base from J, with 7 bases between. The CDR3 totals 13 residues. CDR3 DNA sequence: TGCGCCAGCAGCTCCGACCCGAACACTGAAGCTTTCTTT. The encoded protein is CASSSDPNTEAFF. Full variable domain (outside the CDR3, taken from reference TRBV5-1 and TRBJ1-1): KAGVTQTPRYLIKTRGQQVTLSCSPISGHRSVSWYQQTPGQGLQFLFEYFSETQRNKGNFPGRFSGRQFSNSRSEMNVSTLELGDSALYLCASSSDPNTEAFFGQGTRLTVV.